This T cell receptor (beta chain) was identified during a study of T cells after yellow fever vaccination. Study overall: Those fractions that held only low numbers of cells were prepared using the SMART-Seq v4 Ultra Low Input RNA kit.

This clonotype was seen a few times. Antigen: not known. As TCR cDNA was made by 5'RACE template switching, a universal primer site and UMIs were added. TCRdb ran MiXCR on the 5' RACE reads and lists one entry per CDR3 protein. The data show just over 300,000 distinct CDR3 sequences, more than 3% seen once. Study results and limitations: Reappearance after the booster was seen for most primary-vaccination clones, at approximately 97% CD4 and around 90% CD8. Clonotype sharing between CD4 and CD8 compartments was small.

The germline gives CDR1 SGHNT, CDR2 YYREEE (reference sequence). This CDR3 spans 14 amino acids. The junction had 13 bases not matched to a gene; V was cut back by 5 bases and J by 11 bases. The sequenced sample was PBMCs, obtained on the day of the yellow fever booster vaccination. V gene TRBV5-4 combines with J gene TRBJ1-1, with 9 bases that match TRBD1. The receptor comes from a young man who received the YFV17D yellow fever vaccine. The CDR3 spells CASRPGTGPLGAFF. CDR3 in DNA: TGTGCCAGCAGGCCCGGGACAGGGCCCCTAGGGGCTTTCTTT.